This TCR beta chain was identified during a study of response to subunit inactivated influenza vaccine. Findings and limits, study-wide: The authors put forward the suggestion that each seasonal influenza vaccination may bring in only a limited number of new T cells.

Turning to this clonotype: The target antigen is unknown.

TCRdb reprocessed the RT-PCR reads with MiXCR, giving one entry per CDR3 protein. The data contain about 780,000 distinct CDR3 sequences, approximately 18% of them singletons. V lost 0 bases and J 6 bases, leaving 8 bases between the germline ends. The CDR3 contains 13 residues. The V gene's germline CDR1 is SEHNR and CDR2 FQNEAQ (reference sequence). The rearrangement uses TRBV7-9 and TRBJ2-5, with D uncertain. The sample in question was PBMCs from blood, obtained 5 to 6 days after vaccination. The sequence was obtained from a man aged 50 or older who received an inactivated influenza vaccine. CDR3 DNA sequence: TGTGCCAGCAGCTTAGCAGGCGTCCAGACCCAGTACTTC. Its translation: CASSLAGVQTQYF.